This T cell receptor (beta chain) was sequenced during a study of PD-L1 blockade in urothelial cancer. Only in-frame clones appear in the TCRdb table, and some are missing; sequencing was by immunoSEQ multiplex PCR. The data hold 87,000 or so clones, with roughly 89% observed a single time. Time point given: pretreatment peripheral blood. The germline CDR1 and CDR2 sequences are LNHDA and SQIVND (reference sequence). This CDR3 has 15 amino acids. V shed 5 bases and J shed 6 bases, with 20 bases lying between them. This clonotype originated in a man in his 60s with urothelial cancer. The chain couples TRBV19 to TRBJ2-7; no firm D call. Sequenced here: PBMCs, sampled around atezolizumab (anti-PD-L1) treatment. The CDR3 protein is CASSLVYHQNSEQYF. In DNA form, the CDR3 reads TGTGCCAGTAGTTTGGTCTACCACCAAAATTCCGAGCAGTACTTC.